This T cell receptor (beta chain) was identified in a study of cytomegalovirus exposure and HLA in healthy donors. Turning to the study itself: Drawn from HLA-typed donors, around 85 million unique TCRs were held in an early data release. General observations from the study: A later analysis showed that HLA-associated TCR beta chains had undergone more clonal expansion than equally common others. It was confirmed in vitro that three of the CMV-associated chains were specific for CMV antigens. Later on, a genetic analysis was performed. It linked a missense variant in DCLRE1C with V- and J-gene trimming of TCR beta.

The CDR3 comprises 16 residues, both ends counted. On this clone itself: Antigen: not known. It is unclear where the CDR3 begins or ends on the DNA, so no DNA is shown, and the CDR3 is as TCRdb lists it.

The primer mix had 60 Vbeta and 13 Jbeta primers. Generated by immunoSEQ multiplex PCR, the TCRdb table keeps only in-frame clones and is missing some. This table has hundreds of thousands of clones, roughly 70% appearing once. This receptor was identified in a female donor in good health and CMV-seronegative. This chain links TRBV21-1 with TRBJ2-1; the D call of TRBD1 is as the table states it, not checked on the DNA. TRBV21-1 is a recognized pseudogene. Sequencing was carried out using PBMCs. The CDR3: CASSKVVAGGNNEQFF.